The clone carrying this T cell receptor beta chain appeared many times. Its matching antigen is unknown. This CDR3 is 13 amino acids long. V was cut by 2 bases and J by 9 bases, with 8 bases left in between. Germline loops: CDR1 MNHNY, CDR2 SVGAGI (reference sequence). What was amplified from RNA transcripts were TCR beta CDR3 regions. During a first-round RT-PCR of the TCR CDR3, the HTBI primer set was used. TCRdb analysed the multiplex PCR reads with MiXCR anew, one entry per CDR3 protein. The data show around 340,000 distinct CDR3 sequences, more than 11% seen once. This sample stems from a study of T cells in Graves' hyperthyroidism and ophthalmopathy. Whole-study results and caveats: A model using 13 V-J features told ophthalmopathy apart from stable hyperthyroidism.

V usage is TRBV6-6 and J usage is TRBJ1-6; D gene uncertain. The sample taken for sequencing was blood. The source is a young woman with Graves' hyperthyroidism. This CDR3 is CASSYGSSSPLHF. The DNA for the CDR3 is TGTGCCAGCAGTTACGGGTCGAGTTCACCCCTCCACTTT.